This T cell receptor beta chain emerged from a study of blood T cell repertoires in COVID-19. Participants were aged about 18 to 90 years, lived in 20 to 25 US areas, and enrolled virtually. This clone was picked up one time. In germline, CDR1 is MGHDK, CDR2 SYGVNS. The ends lost 5 bases at V and 6 bases at J; junction bases unmatched: 6. CDR3 size: 15 residues. Profiled with immunoSEQ multiplex PCR; TCRdb holds only in-frame clones, not every one. The table has fewer than 250,000 clones, approximately 85% seen once. Source material: PBMCs or T cells enriched from blood (not recorded which). V is TRBV25-1 and J is TRBJ2-2; 10 nucleotides match TRBD1. The sequence was collected from a woman aged 50 to 60 with acute COVID-19. CDR3 residues: CASSSGTGDSGELFF. DNA of the CDR3: TGTGCCAGCAGTTCCGGGACAGGGGATTCCGGGGAGCTGTTTTTT. The whole variable domain, filled in from reference TRBV25-1 and TRBJ2-2, reads EADIYQTPRYLVIGTGKKITLECSQTMGHDKMYWYQQDPGMELHLIHYSYGVNSTEKGDLSSESTVSRIRTEHFPLTLESARPSHTSQYLCASSSGTGDSGELFFGEGSRLTVL.